The table lists the clone carrying this T cell receptor (beta chain) with many counts. The target antigen is unknown. CDR1 and CDR2 (germline): LGHNA, YNFKEQ. V was cut by 0 bases and J by 9 bases, with 13 bases left in between. The CDR3 extends over 14 amino acids. The protocol was immunoSEQ multiplex PCR, while the TCRdb copy is restricted to in-frame clones and leaves out a portion. The repertoire holds approximately 84,000 clones, with around 86% as singletons. This specimen belongs to a study of T cell responses to AZD1222 COVID-19 vaccine. Study-wide results and caveats: No day 14 peak samples; only post-peak repertoires were characterized. Unmutated regions of variants are reportedly targeted by nearly half of spike-specific TCRs.

The clonotype was recovered from an adult in good health. The rearrangement joins TRBV4-2 to TRBJ2-3, with D unclear. The source material was peripheral blood, sampled on day 0 of AZD1222 vaccination. In nucleotides, the CDR3 is TGTGCCAGCAGCCAAGATTCAGGCCGCTACACGCAGTATTTT. It codes for CASSQDSGRYTQYF.